This is a list of T cell receptor beta chains from one sample in a study of OX40 agonist ivuxolimab in advanced cancers. The method was immunoSEQ multiplex PCR; TCRdb's version includes in-frame clones alone and lacks a portion of them. Of around 46,000 clones detected, over 65% appear once; the ten largest clones hold about 15%. The sample was CD4+ or CD8+ T cells sorted from blood, taken in a trial of the OX40 agonist ivuxolimab. The receptor source for this set is an adult with an advanced solid tumor such as melanoma, head and neck, liver or kidney cancer. Both conserved end residues are part of each CDR3. D genes are given only for firm matches. Rows may omit the clone size; those that give it use once, few, many or a size class.

V: TRBV28; J: TRBJ1-6; size: -; D: -; CDR3: CASSRDHSSYYSPPHF; DNA: TGTGCCAGCAGCCGGGACCATAGCTCCTATTATTCACCCCCCCACTTT
V: TRBV4-3; J: TRBJ2-1; size: -; D: TRBD2; CDR3: CASSQDGLAGAVTVF; DNA: TGCGCCAGCAGCCAAGACGGACTAGCGGGGGCCGTGACGGTCTTC
V: TRBV5-6; J: TRBJ2-3; size: -; D: -; CDR3: CASRDPLRPLTDTQYF; DNA: TGTGCCAGCAGGGATCCCTTACGACCGCTCACAGATACGCAGTATTTT
V: TRBV4-1; J: TRBJ2-1; size: -; D: -; CDR3: CASSHSPLPDEQFF; DNA: TGCGCCAGCAGCCATAGCCCCCTCCCTGATGAGCAGTTCTTC
V: TRBV6-5; J: TRBJ2-1; size: few; D: TRBD1; CDR3: CASSYRDSSYNEQFF; DNA: TGTGCCAGCAGTTACCGGGACAGCTCCTACAATGAGCAGTTCTTC
V: TRBV10-1; J: TRBJ1-2; size: large; D: -; CDR3: CASSEAGNYGYTF; DNA: TGCGCCAGCAGTGAAGCGGGTAACTATGGCTACACCTTC
V: TRBV7-3; J: TRBJ2-1; size: once; D: TRBD2; CDR3: CASSRGGNEQFF; DNA: TGTGCCAGCAGCCGCGGGGGAAATGAGCAGTTCTTC
V: TRBV27; J: TRBJ2-6; size: -; D: -; CDR3: CASSLSGANVLTF; DNA: TGTGCCAGCAGTTTATCTGGGGCCAACGTCCTGACTTTC
V: TRBV7-9; J: TRBJ2-3; size: -; D: -; CDR3: CASSLNNTQYF; DNA: TGTGCCAGCAGCTTAAATAATACGCAGTATTTT
V: TRBV4-1; J: TRBJ2-3; size: -; D: -; CDR3: CASSQGQFSTDTQYF; DNA: TGCGCCAGCAGCCAAGGACAGTTTAGCACAGATACGCAGTATTTT
V: TRBV6-5; J: TRBJ2-7; size: -; D: TRBD2; CDR3: CASSQLAGGFYEQYF; DNA: TGTGCCAGCAGCCAACTAGCGGGAGGATTCTACGAGCAGTACTTC
V: TRBV6-5; J: TRBJ1-1; size: -; D: -; CDR3: CASSYEKIPGALSFF; DNA: TGTGCCAGCAGTTACGAAAAAATACCAGGGGCGTTATCTTTCTTT
V: TRBV5-6; J: TRBJ2-2; size: -; D: TRBD2; CDR3: CASSTRASGVFGELFF; DNA: TGTGCCAGCAGCACCCGGGCTAGCGGGGTTTTCGGGGAGCTGTTTTTT
V: TRBV7-2; J: TRBJ2-1; size: -; D: -; CDR3: CASSLDSDEQFF; DNA: TGTGCCAGCAGCTTGGACTCGGATGAGCAGTTCTTC
V: TRBV9; J: TRBJ2-7; size: many; D: -; CDR3: CASSPGLSYEQYF; DNA: TGTGCCAGCAGCCCCGGACTATCTTACGAGCAGTACTTC
V: TRBV19; J: TRBJ2-7; size: -; D: -; CDR3: CASSRGPWSEQYF; DNA: TGTGCCAGTAGTAGGGGCCCCTGGAGCGAGCAGTACTTC
V: TRBV7-7; J: TRBJ2-5; size: -; D: TRBD2; CDR3: CASSRGVAGDGETQYF; DNA: TGTGCCAGCAGCCGGGGGGTAGCGGGAGACGGAGAGACCCAGTACTTC
V: TRBV6-5; J: TRBJ2-6; size: -; D: -; CDR3: CASCGRPSGANVLTF; DNA: TGTGCCAGCTGCGGACGGCCCTCTGGGGCCAACGTCCTGACTTTC
V: TRBV13; J: TRBJ2-1; size: -; D: -; CDR3: CASPAGAGNEQFF; DNA: TGTGCCAGCCCCGCGGGGGCCGGCAATGAGCAGTTCTTC
V: TRBV7-9; J: TRBJ2-7; size: -; D: TRBD1; CDR3: CASSSRQGSPYEQYF; DNA: TGTGCCAGCAGCTCCCGACAGGGAAGTCCCTACGAGCAGTACTTC
V: TRBV9; J: TRBJ2-7; size: -; D: -; CDR3: CASSAFDFGEQYF; DNA: TGTGCCAGCAGCGCCTTCGACTTCGGCGAGCAGTACTTC
V: TRBV6-1; J: TRBJ2-7; size: -; D: TRBD1; CDR3: CASSIGQGPSYEQYF; DNA: TGTGCCAGCAGTATTGGACAGGGGCCCTCCTACGAGCAGTACTTC
V: TRBV5-4; J: TRBJ2-7; size: -; D: TRBD2; CDR3: CASSGGSSYEQYF; DNA: TGTGCCAGCAGCGGCGGGAGCTCCTACGAGCAGTACTTC
V: TRBV19; J: TRBJ1-3; size: -; D: -; CDR3: CASQTNAGTGNTIYF; DNA: TGTGCCAGTCAAACGAACGCTGGGACTGGAAACACCATATATTTT
V: TRBV19; J: TRBJ2-7; size: -; D: TRBD2; CDR3: CASSIRGGDEQYF; DNA: TGTGCCAGTAGTATAAGGGGAGGGGACGAGCAGTACTTC
V: TRBV6-5; J: TRBJ2-5; size: -; D: -; CDR3: CASRTEETQYF; DNA: TGTGCCAGCAGGACAGAAGAGACCCAGTACTTC
V: TRBV6-5; J: TRBJ2-7; size: -; D: TRBD1; CDR3: CASSLGTGGYEQYF; DNA: TGTGCCAGCTCCTTAGGGACAGGGGGTTACGAGCAGTACTTC
V: TRBV7-9; J: TRBJ2-3; size: -; D: TRBD1; CDR3: CASSLDRVNTDTQYF; DNA: TGTGCCAGCAGCTTGGACAGGGTGAACACAGATACGCAGTATTTT
V: TRBV4-1; J: TRBJ2-1; size: -; D: TRBD2; CDR3: CASKISGTSVGEQFF; DNA: TGCGCCAGCAAAATCTCGGGGACTAGCGTGGGGGAGCAGTTCTTC
V: TRBV15; J: TRBJ1-5; size: -; D: -; CDR3: CATSRDLGSNQPQHF; DNA: TGTGCCACCAGCAGAGATCTGGGGTCAAATCAGCCCCAGCATTTT
V: TRBV5-8; J: TRBJ1-5; size: -; D: -; CDR3: CASTRSGSNQPQHF; DNA: TGTGCCAGCACAAGATCAGGTAGCAATCAGCCCCAGCATTTT
V: TRBV27; J: TRBJ1-4; size: -; D: -; CDR3: CASMPTRGPNEKLFF; DNA: TGTGCCAGCATGCCGACACGGGGGCCTAATGAAAAACTGTTTTTT
V: TRBV7-8; J: TRBJ2-1; size: -; D: TRBD2; CDR3: CASSSSRTSGLSYNEQFF; DNA: TGTGCCAGCAGCTCCTCCCGGACTAGCGGCTTATCCTACAATGAGCAGTTCTTC
V: TRBV5-1; J: TRBJ2-3; size: -; D: TRBD1; CDR3: CASSLLQGAPPDTQYF; DNA: TGCGCCAGCAGCTTACTACAGGGGGCTCCCCCAGATACGCAGTATTTT
V: TRBV5-4; J: TRBJ2-7; size: -; D: TRBD1; CDR3: CATHRGWEQYF; DNA: TGTGCCACCCACAGGGGGTGGGAGCAGTACTTC
V: TRBV5-5; J: TRBJ2-2; size: few; D: -; CDR3: CASSPWDANTGELFF; DNA: TGTGCCAGCAGCCCTTGGGACGCAAACACCGGGGAGCTGTTTTTT
V: TRBV4-3; J: TRBJ2-7; size: -; D: TRBD1; CDR3: CASSLDYTGTGGYEQYF; DNA: TGCGCCAGCAGCCTAGATTACACCGGGACAGGGGGCTACGAGCAGTACTTC
V: TRBV9; J: TRBJ2-1; size: -; D: -; CDR3: CASSPPQGVEQFF; DNA: TGTGCCAGCAGCCCCCCTCAGGGAGTTGAGCAGTTCTTC
V: TRBV7-6; J: TRBJ2-1; size: -; D: -; CDR3: CASSFRGFDEQFF; DNA: TGTGCCAGCAGCTTTCGGGGGTTCGATGAGCAGTTCTTC
V: TRBV28; J: TRBJ1-3; size: -; D: -; CDR3: CASSRGVWGNTIYF; DNA: TGTGCCAGCAGTCGGGGAGTCTGGGGGAACACCATATATTTT
V: TRBV28; J: TRBJ1-6; size: -; D: -; CDR3: CASSFLGGRPLHF; DNA: TGTGCCAGCAGTTTTCTCGGGGGTCGACCCCTCCACTTT
V: TRBV7-2; J: TRBJ2-2; size: -; D: -; CDR3: CAFVVANTGELFF; DNA: TGTGCTTTCGTGGTTGCGAACACCGGGGAGCTGTTTTTT
V: TRBV6-6; J: TRBJ1-2; size: -; D: TRBD1; CDR3: CASSLSGTGGTGYTF; DNA: TGTGCCAGCAGCCTCTCCGGGACAGGGGGGACTGGCTACACCTTC